These T cell receptor beta chains were read from a single sample in a study of blood T cell repertoires in COVID-19. Clones were read by immunoSEQ multiplex PCR, and TCRdb kept only the in-frame ones, dropping some. The data hold approximately 49,000 clones, with nearly 90% observed a single time. The sample taken for sequencing was peripheral blood. All receptors come from a man in his fifties with active COVID-19. Each CDR3 is given with its conserved first and last residue.

CASSSYRGTGTEAFF TRBV7-3
CASSLASSGSSSYNEQFF TRBV7-6
CASSDREDTQYF TRBV5-4
CASSYGGPVNTGELFF TRBV4-1
CASSPGIPGTGNYGYTF TRBV7-2
CASRPGTGVMNTEAFF TRBV7-2
CASSGIAGVEETQYF TRBV6-5
CASSRAGVRTDTQYF TRBV3-1/TRBV3-2
CASSWLDGGNQPQHF TRBV7-8
CATIWTFYSNQPQHF TRBV15
CASRDRSNTGELFF TRBV19
CASSHTPGRTSYNEQFF TRBV4-1
CASSSGVGNRQYQETQYF TRBV7-9
CASSLAPIGGEQFF TRBV11-2
CASSLGPLYGYTF TRBV6-5
CASSLARAPRYNEQFF TRBV5-6
CASSEGLGLETQYF TRBV2
CASSPDRGSYNEQFF TRBV27
CASGLNRGSPLHF TRBV12-5